This entry lists 6 T cell receptor beta chains sequenced from one sample in a study of T cell responses to AZD1222 COVID-19 vaccine. Profiled with immunoSEQ multiplex PCR; TCRdb holds only in-frame clones, not every one. The table includes tens of thousands of clones, approximately 90% detected once. The source material was peripheral blood, sampled on day 0 of AZD1222 vaccination. The receptors shown here come from an adult in good health.

V gene TRBV24-1 combines with J gene TRBJ1-6; weak D call: TRBD1 (5 bases). The germline gives CDR1 KGHDR, CDR2 SFDVKD. V dropped 5 bases and J dropped 10 bases, with 11 bases sitting between them. CDR3 length: 13 amino acids. The CDR3 reads CATSARVGSPLHF. The CDR3 coding sequence is TGTGCCACCAGTGCCAGGGTCGGATCACCCCTCCACTTT.

Sample share makes this clone medium-sized (0.01 to 0.1%). This chain uses TRBV7-8 with TRBJ2-5, with 13 nucleotides matching TRBD2. Germline values: CDR1 SGHVS, CDR2 FQNEAQ. V shed 3 bases, J shed 4 bases, and the junction held 5 bases outside the gene matches. The CDR3 is made up of 16 amino acids. The CDR3 protein is CASSFRTSGGGETQYF. CDR3 DNA: TGTGCCAGCAGCTTCCGGACTAGCGGGGGCGGAGAGACCCAGTACTTC.

The CDR3 protein is CASKSLTEAFF. As DNA, the CDR3 is TGTGCCAGCAAATCTTTAACTGAAGCTTTCTTT. The rearrangement uses TRBV6-5 and TRBJ1-1, with unresolved D. Germline loops: CDR1 MNHEY, CDR2 SVGAGI. The CDR3 runs 11 residues. Between the trimmed V and J ends, which lost 7 bases and 5 bases, there was a span of 8 bases.

This clone was observed a single time. The V call is TRBV7-2, the J call TRBJ1-5; a weak D match, TRBD1 (5 bases). V lost 8 bases, J lost 4 bases, and 21 bases lay in between. Germline V gene data show CDR1 as SGHTA and CDR2 as FQGNSA. This CDR3 region has 16 residues. Here the CDR3 DNA reads TGTGCCAGCGCGGGTCAAGGGGCGTTGGCGAATCAGCCCCAGCATTTT. Protein product: CASAGQGALANQPQHF.

This chain links TRBV7-9 with TRBJ1-5; TRBD1 might be the D (5 bases). Between the trimmed V and J ends, which lost 1 base and 5 bases, there was a span of 12 bases. The germline V gene encodes CDR1 SEHNR and CDR2 FQNEAQ (reference sequence). This CDR3 spans 15 amino acids. CDR3 residues: CASSLDGTPDQPQHF. The CDR3 DNA follows: TGTGCCAGCAGCTTAGACGGGACGCCGGATCAGCCCCAGCATTTT.

This chain uses TRBV5-6 with TRBJ1-1; D is unclear. Germline V lookup: CDR1 SGHDT, CDR2 YYEEEE. CDR3 size: 13 residues. V was cut by 1 base and J by 0 bases, with 4 bases left in between. The CDR3 reads CASSLTVNTEAFF. The CDR3 nucleotides are TGTGCCAGCAGCTTGACCGTGAACACTGAAGCTTTCTTT.